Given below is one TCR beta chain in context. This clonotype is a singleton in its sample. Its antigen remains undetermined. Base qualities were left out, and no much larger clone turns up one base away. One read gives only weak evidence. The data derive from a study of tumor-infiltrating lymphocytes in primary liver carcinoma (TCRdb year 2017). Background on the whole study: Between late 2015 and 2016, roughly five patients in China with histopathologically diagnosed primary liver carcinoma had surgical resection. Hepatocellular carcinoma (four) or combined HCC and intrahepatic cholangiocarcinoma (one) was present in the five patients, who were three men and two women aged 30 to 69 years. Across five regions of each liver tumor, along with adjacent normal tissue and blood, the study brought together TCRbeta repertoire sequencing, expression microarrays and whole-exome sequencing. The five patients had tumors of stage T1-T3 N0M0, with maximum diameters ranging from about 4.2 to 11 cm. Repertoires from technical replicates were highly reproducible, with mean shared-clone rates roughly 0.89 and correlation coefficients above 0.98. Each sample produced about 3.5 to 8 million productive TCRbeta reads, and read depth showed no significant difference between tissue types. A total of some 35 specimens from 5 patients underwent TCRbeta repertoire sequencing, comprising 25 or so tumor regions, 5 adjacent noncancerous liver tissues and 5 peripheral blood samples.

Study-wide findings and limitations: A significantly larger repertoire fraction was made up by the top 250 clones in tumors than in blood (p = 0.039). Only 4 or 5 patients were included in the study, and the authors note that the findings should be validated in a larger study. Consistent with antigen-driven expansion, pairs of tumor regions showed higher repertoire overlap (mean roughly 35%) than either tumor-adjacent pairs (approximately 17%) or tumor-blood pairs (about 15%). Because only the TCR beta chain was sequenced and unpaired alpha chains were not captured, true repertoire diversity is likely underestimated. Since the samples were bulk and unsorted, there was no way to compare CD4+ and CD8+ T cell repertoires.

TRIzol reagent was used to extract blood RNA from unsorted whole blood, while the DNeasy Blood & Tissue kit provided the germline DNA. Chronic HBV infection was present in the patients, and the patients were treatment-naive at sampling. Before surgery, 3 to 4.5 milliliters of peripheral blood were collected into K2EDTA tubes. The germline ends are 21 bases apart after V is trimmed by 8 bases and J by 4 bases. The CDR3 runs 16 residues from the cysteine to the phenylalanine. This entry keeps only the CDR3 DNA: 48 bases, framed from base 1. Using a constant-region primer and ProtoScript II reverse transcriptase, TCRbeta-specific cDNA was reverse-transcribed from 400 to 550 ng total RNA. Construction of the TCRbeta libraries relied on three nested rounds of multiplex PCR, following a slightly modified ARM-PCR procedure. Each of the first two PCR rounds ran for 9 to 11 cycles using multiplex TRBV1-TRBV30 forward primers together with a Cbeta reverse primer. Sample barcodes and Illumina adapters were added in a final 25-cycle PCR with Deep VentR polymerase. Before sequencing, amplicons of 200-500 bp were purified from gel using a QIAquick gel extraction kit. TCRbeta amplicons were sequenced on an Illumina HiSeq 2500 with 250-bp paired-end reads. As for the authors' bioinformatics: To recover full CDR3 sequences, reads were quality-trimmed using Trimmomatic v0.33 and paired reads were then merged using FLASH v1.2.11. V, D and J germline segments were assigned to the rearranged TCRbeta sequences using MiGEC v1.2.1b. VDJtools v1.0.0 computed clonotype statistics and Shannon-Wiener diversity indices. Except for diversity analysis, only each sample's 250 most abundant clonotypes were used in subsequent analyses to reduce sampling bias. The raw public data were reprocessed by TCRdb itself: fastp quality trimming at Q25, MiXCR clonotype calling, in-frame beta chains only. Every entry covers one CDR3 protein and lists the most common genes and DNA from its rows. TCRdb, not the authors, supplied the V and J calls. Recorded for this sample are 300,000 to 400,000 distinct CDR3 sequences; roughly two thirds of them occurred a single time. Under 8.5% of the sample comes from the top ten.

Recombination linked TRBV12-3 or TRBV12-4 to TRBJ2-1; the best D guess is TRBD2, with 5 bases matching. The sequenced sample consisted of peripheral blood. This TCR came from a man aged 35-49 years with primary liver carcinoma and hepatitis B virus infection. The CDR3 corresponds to CASGSPANGKYNEQFF. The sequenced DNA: TGTGCCAGCGGTTCCCCCGCTAACGGGAAGTACAATGAGCAGTTCTTC.